The clone carrying this T cell receptor beta chain came up many times. The antigen remains unidentified. Unique molecular identifiers (one per individual cDNA molecule) were attached. TCRdb fed the 5' RACE reads into MiXCR, producing one record per CDR3 protein. In the table there are about 28,000 distinct CDR3 sequences, less than 6% of which are singletons. The data originate from a study of early T cells in non-severe SARS-CoV-2 infection. General study points: Anti-spike CD8 responses were favored by VDJdb matching, which missed private and CD4 specificities.

V was pared by 1 base and J by 2 bases, with 11 bases between. The CDR3 loop spans 14 amino acids. Germline V gene lookup returns CDR1 DFQATT and CDR2 SNEGSKA (reference sequence). This rearrangement joins TRBV20-1 to TRBJ2-5; D call uncertain. The sequence came from an adult who was a healthcare worker with PCR-confirmed SARS-CoV-2 infection or an uninfected control (not recorded which). The starting material was whole blood, obtained at baseline. The chain's CDR3 is CSARGTDRQETQYF. CDR3 nucleotide sequence: TGCAGTGCTAGAGGAACAGACCGTCAAGAGACCCAGTACTTC.